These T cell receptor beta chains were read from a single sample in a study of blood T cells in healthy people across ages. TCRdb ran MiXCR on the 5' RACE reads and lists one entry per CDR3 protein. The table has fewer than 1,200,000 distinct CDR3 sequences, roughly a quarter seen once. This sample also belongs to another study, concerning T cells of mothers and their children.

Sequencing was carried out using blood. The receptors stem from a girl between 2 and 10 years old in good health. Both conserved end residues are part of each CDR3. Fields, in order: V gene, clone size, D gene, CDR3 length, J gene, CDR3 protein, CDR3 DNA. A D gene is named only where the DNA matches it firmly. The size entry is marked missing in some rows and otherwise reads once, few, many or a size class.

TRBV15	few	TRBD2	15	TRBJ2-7	CATSRGGGDHYEQYF	TGTGCCACCAGCAGAGGGGGGGGGGACCACTACGAGCAGTACTTC
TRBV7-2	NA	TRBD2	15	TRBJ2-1	CASSLRSGGGVEQFF	TGTGCCAGCAGCTTAAGGTCTGGCGGGGGGGTTGAGCAGTTCTTC
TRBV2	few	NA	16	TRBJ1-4	CASSEESVIRAEKLFF	TGTGCCAGCAGTGAAGAGAGCGTGATTCGGGCTGAAAAACTGTTTTTT
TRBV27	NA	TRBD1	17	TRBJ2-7	CARIRVKGQLILYGQYF	TGTGCCAGGATTAGGGTCAAGGGACAGCTTATACTTTACGGGCAGTACTTC
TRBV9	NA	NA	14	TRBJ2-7	CASSDDRSSYEQYF	TGTGCCAGCAGCGACGACAGGAGCTCCTACGAGCAGTACTTC
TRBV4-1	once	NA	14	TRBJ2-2	CASSPDQTQGNMFF	TGCGCCAGCAGCCCGGACCAAACACAGGGTAACATGTTTTTT
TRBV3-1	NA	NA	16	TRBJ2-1	CASSQDGLGGLNEQFF	TGTGCCAGCAGCCAAGATGGGCTAGGGGGACTCAATGAGCAGTTCTTC
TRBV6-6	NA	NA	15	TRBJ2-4	CASSYSSQGEYIQYF	TGTGCCAGCAGTTACTCTTCGCAGGGAGAGTACATTCAGTACTTC
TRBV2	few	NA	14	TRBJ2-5	CARGGYEVPETQYF	TGTGCCAGAGGGGGTTATGAGGTTCCAGAGACCCAGTACTTC
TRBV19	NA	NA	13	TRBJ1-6	CASKMDMNSPLHF	TGTGCCTCCAAAATGGATATGAATTCACCCCTCCACTTT
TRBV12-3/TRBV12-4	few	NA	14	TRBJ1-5	CASSFGSVNQPQHF	TGTGCCAGCAGTTTCGGTTCAGTAAATCAGCCCCAGCATTTT
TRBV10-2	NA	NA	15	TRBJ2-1	CASSEGAAAYNEQFF	TGCGCCAGCAGTGAGGGAGCAGCAGCGTACAATGAGCAGTTCTTC
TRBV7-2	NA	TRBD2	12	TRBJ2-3	CASTSGGDTQCF	TGTGCCAGCACCTCGGGGGGTGATACGCAGTGTTTT
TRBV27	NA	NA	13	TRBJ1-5	CTSSLSYNQPQHF	TGTACCAGCAGTTTATCATATAATCAGCCCCAGCATTTT
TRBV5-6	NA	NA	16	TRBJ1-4	CASSLVQAPTNEKLFF	TGTGCCAGCAGCTTGGTGCAAGCACCAACTAATGAAAAACTGTTTTTT
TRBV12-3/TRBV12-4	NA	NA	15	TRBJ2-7	CASSLQDSGSYEQYF	TGTGCCAGCAGTTTACAGGATAGCGGCTCCTACGAGCAGTACTTC
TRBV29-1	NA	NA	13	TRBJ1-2	CSVAGATFYGHTF	TGCAGCGTTGCTGGGGCCACCTTTTATGGCCACACCTTC
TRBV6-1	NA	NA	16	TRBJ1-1	CASSEAWGYMNTEAFF	TGTGCCAGCAGTGAAGCGTGGGGATACATGAACACTGAAGCTTTCTTT
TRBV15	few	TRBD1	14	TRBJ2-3	CATSRDRGTDTQYF	TGTGCCACCTCAAGGGACAGAGGCACAGATACGCAGTATTTT
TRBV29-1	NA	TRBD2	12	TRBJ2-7	CSVREEVYEQYF	TGCAGCGTTCGGGAGGAGGTTTACGAGCAGTACTTC
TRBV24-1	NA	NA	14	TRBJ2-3	CATRPTTQPDTQYF	TGTGCCACCAGACCAACAACCCAGCCAGATACGCAGTATTTT
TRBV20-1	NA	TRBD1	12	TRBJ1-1	CSANRGPNVAFF	TGCAGTGCTAACAGGGGACCCAATGTAGCTTTCTTT
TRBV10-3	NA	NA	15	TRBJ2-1	CAILPDPSSYNEQFF	TGTGCCATCCTCCCGGACCCAAGCTCCTACAATGAGCAGTTCTTC